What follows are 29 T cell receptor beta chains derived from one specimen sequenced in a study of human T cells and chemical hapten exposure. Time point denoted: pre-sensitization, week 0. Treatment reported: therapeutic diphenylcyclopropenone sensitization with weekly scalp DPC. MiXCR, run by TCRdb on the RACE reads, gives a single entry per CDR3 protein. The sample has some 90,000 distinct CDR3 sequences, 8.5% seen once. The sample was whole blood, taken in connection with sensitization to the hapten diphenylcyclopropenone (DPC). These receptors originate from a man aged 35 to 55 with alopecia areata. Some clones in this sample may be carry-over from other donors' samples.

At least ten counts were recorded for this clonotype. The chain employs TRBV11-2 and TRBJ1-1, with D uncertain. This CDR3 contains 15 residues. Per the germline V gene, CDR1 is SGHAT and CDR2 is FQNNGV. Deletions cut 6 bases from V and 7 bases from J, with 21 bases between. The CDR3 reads CASSPRWQVAGEAFF. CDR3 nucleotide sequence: TGTGCCAGCAGTCCAAGGTGGCAAGTCGCGGGTGAAGCTTTCTTT.

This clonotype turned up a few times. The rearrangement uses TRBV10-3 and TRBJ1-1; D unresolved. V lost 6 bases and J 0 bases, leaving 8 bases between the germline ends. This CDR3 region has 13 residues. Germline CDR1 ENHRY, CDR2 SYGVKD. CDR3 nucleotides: TGTGCCATCAGGGCAGACTTGAACACTGAAGCTTTCTTT. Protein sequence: CAIRADLNTEAFF.

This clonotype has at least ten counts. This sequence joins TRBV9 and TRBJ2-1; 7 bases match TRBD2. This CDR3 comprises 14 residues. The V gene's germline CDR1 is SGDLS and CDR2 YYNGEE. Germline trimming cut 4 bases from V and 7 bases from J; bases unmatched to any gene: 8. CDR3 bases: TGTGCCAGCAGCCCCCGACTAGCAGAAAATGAGCAGTTCTTC. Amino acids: CASSPRLAENEQFF.

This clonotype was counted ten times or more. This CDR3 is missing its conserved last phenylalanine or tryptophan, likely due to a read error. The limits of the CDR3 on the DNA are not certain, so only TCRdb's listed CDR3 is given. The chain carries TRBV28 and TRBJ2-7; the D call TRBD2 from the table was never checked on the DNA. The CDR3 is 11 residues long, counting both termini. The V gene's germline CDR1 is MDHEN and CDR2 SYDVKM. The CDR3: CASSSGTSLSI.

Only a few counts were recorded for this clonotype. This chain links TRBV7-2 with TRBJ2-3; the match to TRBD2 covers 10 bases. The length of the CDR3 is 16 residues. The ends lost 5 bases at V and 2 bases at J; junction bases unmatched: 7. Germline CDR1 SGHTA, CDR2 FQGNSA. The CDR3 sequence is CASSARLAGFTDTQYF. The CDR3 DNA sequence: TGTGCCAGCAGCGCTCGACTAGCGGGCTTCACAGATACGCAGTATTTT.

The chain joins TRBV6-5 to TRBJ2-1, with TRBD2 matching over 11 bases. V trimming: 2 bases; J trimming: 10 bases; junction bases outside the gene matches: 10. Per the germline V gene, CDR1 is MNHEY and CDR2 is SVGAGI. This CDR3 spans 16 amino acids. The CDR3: CASSYLWTSGLREQFF. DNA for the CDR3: TGTGCCAGCAGTTACCTGTGGACTAGCGGGCTTAGGGAGCAGTTCTTC.

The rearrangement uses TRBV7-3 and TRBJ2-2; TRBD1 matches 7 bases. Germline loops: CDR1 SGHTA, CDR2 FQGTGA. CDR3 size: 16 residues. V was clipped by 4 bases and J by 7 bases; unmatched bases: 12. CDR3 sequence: CASSSTGERAIGELFF. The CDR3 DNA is TGTGCCAGCAGCTCCACAGGGGAACGGGCTATCGGGGAGCTGTTTTTT.

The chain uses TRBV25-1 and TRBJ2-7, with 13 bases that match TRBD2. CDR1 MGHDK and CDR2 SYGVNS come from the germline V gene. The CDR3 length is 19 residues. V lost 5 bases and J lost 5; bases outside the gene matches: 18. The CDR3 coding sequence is TGTGCCAGCAGTCCAACCGGGACTAGCGGGATTAAAGGCTTCGACGAGCAGTACTTC. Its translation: CASSPTGTSGIKGFDEQYF.

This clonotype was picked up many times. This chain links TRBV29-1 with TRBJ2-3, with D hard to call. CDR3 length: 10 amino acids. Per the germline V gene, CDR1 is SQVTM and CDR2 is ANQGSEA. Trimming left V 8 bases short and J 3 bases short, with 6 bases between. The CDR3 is CSLLTDTQYF. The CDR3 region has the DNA TGCAGCTTATTGACAGATACGCAGTATTTT.

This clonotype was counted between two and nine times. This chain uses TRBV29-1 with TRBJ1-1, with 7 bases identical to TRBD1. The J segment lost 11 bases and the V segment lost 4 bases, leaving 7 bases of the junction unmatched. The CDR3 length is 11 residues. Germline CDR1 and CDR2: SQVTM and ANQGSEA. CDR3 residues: CSVGRDRYAFF. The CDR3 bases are TGCAGCGTTGGCCGGGACAGATACGCTTTCTTT.

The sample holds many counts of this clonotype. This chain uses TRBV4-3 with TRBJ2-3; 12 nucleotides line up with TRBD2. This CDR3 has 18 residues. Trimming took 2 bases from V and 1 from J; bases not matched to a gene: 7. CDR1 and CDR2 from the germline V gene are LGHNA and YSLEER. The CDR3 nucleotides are TGCGCCAGCAGCCAAACTAGCGGGAGGCCCTGGGGCACAGATACGCAGTATTTT. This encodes CASSQTSGRPWGTDTQYF.

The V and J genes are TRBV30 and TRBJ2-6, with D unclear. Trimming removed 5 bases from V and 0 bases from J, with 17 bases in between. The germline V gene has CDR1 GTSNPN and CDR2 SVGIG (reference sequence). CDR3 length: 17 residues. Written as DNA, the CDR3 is TGTGCCTGGGCTCCCTTGGGTCCCTCCTCTGGGGCCAACGTCCTGACTTTC. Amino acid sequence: CAWAPLGPSSGANVLTF.

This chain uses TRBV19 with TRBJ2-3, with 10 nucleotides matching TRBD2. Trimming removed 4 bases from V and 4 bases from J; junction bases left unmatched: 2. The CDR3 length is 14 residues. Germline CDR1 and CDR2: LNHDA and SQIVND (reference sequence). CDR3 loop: CASSKTSGPDTQYF. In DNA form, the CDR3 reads TGTGCCAGTAGTAAGACTAGCGGGCCAGATACGCAGTATTTT.

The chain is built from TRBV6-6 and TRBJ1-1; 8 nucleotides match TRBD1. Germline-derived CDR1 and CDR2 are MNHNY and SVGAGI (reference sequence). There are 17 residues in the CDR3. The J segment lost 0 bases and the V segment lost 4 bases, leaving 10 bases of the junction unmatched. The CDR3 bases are TGTGCCAGCAGTTTCGGGACAGGCGCTTACATGAACACTGAAGCTTTCTTT. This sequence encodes CASSFGTGAYMNTEAFF.

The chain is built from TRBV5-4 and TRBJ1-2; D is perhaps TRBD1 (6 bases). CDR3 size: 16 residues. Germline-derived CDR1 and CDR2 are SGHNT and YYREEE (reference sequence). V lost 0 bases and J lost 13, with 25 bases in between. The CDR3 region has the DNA TGTGCCAGCAGCTTGGGGGGAGGCCCGACAGGAGGTTCCCCCACCTTC. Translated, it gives CASSLGGGPTGGSPTF.

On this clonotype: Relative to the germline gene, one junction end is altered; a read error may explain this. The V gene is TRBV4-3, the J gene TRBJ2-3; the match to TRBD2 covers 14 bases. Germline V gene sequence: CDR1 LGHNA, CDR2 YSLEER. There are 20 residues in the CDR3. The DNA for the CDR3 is TGCTCCAGCAGCCAAGTCCGGACTAGCGGGAGGAAAACTGGCACAGATACGCAGTATTTT. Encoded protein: CSSSQVRTSGRKTGTDTQYF.

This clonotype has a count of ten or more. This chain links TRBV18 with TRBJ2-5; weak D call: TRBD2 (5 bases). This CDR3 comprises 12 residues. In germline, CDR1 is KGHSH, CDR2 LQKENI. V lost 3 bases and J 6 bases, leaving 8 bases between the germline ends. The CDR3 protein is CASSPEEKTQYF. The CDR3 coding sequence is TGTGCCAGCTCACCGGAGGAGAAGACCCAGTACTTC.

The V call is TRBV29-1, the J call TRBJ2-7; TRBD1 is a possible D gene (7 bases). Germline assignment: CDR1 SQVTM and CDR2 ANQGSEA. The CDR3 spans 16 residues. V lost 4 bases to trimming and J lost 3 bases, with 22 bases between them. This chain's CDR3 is CSVVRGAGTDGYEQYF. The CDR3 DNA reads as TGCAGCGTTGTACGCGGGGCCGGGACAGACGGCTACGAGCAGTACTTC.

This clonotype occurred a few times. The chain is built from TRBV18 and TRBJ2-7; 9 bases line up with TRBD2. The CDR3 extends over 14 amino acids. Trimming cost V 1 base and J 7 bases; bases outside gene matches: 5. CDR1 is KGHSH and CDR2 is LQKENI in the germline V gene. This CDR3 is CASSPLAGDGEQYV. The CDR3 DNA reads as TGTGCCAGCTCACCACTAGCGGGAGACGGGGAGCAGTACGTC.

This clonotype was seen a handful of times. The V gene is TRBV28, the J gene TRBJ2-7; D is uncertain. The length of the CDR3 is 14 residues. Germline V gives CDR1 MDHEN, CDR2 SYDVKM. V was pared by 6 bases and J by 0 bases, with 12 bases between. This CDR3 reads CASSRGRSSYEQYF. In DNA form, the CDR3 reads TGTGCCAGCAGCCGCGGACGGTCCTCCTACGAGCAGTACTTC.

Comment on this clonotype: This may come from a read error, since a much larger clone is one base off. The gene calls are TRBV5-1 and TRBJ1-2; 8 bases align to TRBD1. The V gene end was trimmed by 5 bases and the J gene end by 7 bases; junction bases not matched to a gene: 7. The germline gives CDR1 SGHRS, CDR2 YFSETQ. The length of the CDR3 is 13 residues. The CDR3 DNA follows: TGCGCCAGCAGGGGCCAGGGGGCTTCTGGCTACACCTTC. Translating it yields CASRGQGASGYTF.

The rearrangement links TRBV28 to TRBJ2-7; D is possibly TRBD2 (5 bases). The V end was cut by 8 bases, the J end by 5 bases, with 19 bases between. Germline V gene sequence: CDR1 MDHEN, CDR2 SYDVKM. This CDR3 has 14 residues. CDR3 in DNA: TGTGCCAGCTCCCCACGCGGGTTCGGGAACGAGCAGTACTTC. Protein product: CASSPRGFGNEQYF. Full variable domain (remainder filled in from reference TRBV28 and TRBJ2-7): DVKVTQSSRYLVKRTGEKVFLECVQDMDHENMFWYRQDPGLGLRLIYFSYDVKMKEKGDIPEGYSVSREKKERFSLILESASTNQTSMYLCASSPRGFGNEQYFGPGTRLTVT.

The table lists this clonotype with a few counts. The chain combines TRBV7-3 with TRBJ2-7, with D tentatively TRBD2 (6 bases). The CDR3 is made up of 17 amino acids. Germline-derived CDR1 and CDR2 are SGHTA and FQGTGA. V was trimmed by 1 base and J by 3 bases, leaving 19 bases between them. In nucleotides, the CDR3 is TGTGCCAGCAGCTTAATTGCTAGCGAGGGGAGAAGCTACGAGCAGTACGTC. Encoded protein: CASSLIASEGRSYEQYV.

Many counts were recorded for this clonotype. The CDR3 sequence: CASSRTGGANLWGTEAFF. CDR3 DNA: TGTGCCAGCAGCCGGACAGGGGGTGCCAATCTCTGGGGGACTGAAGCTTTCTTT. The chain links TRBV5-4 to TRBJ1-1; 10 bases match TRBD1. J lost 5 bases, V lost 4 bases, and 17 bases had no gene match. CDR1 and CDR2 from the germline V gene are SGHNT and YYREEE (reference sequence). The CDR3 runs to 18 residues.

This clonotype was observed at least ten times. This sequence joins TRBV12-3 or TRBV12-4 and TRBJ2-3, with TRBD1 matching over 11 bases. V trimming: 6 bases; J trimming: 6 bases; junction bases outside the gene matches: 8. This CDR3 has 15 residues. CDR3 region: CASSHGQGASDTQYF. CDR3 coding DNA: TGTGCCAGCAGCCATGGACAGGGGGCATCTGATACGCAGTATTTT.

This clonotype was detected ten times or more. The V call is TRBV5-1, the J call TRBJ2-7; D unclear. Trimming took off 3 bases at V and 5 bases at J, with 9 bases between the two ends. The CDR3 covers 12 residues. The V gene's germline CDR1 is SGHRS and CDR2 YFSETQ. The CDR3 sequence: CASSSPPNEQYF. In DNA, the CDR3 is TGCGCCAGCAGCTCCCCACCGAACGAGCAGTACTTC.

CDR3 region: CASSLDSNWMTQYF. The CDR3 region has the DNA TGTGCCAGCAGCTTAGACTCAAATTGGATGACCCAGTACTTC. The chain links TRBV5-4 to TRBJ2-5, with D unclear. The CDR3 extends over 14 amino acids. Germline values: CDR1 SGHNT, CDR2 YYREEE (reference sequence). V gave up 2 bases and J gave up 7 bases, with 15 bases separating them.

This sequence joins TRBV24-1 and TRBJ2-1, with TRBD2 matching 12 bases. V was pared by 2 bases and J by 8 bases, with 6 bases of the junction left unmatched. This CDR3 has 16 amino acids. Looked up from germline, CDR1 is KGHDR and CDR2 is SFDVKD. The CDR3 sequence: CATSDSGTSGFDEQFF. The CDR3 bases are TGTGCCACCAGTGATTCCGGGACTAGCGGGTTCGATGAGCAGTTCTTC.

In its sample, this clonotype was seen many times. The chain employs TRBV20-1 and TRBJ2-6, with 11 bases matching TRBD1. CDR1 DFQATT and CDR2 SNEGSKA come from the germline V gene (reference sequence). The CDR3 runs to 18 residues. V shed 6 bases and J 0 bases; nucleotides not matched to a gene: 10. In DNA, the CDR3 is TGCAGTGCACTGAGGCCCGGGACAGGGGGCTCTGGGGCCAACGTCCTGACTTTC. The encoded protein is CSALRPGTGGSGANVLTF.